This T cell receptor (beta chain) was documented in a study of T-cell reconstitution after alpha-beta-depleted transplantation in children. Unique molecular identifiers were incorporated during preparation of the TCRbeta library. Via MiXCR, TCRdb re-called the PCR reads, giving one row per CDR3 protein. This table holds around 340,000 distinct CDR3 sequences, about 14% found once. The table lists this clonotype with a few counts. CDR3 length: 14 residues. Germline V CDR1 and CDR2: SGHRS, YFSETQ. The V gene lost 4 bases and the J gene lost 2 bases, with 7 bases spanning the gap. The rearrangement links TRBV5-1 to TRBJ2-6; tentatively, D is TRBD2 (5 bases). The TCR sequence derives from a human donor who donated a stem cell graft to a child with Fanconi anemia. Specimen: PBMCs, collected from the stem cell graft. CDR3 nucleotides: TGCGCCAGCAGCGAGGGTGCTGGGGCCAACGTCCTGACTTTC. It encodes CASSEGAGANVLTF.